The clone carrying this TCR beta chain was recorded at least ten times. The CDR3 sequence is 14 residues long. CDR1 is MNHEY, CDR2 SVGEGT, per germline. V was pared by 6 bases and J by 5 bases, with 16 bases between. This sample is part of a study of T cells after yellow fever vaccination. 5'RACE template switching produced TCR cDNA carrying a universal primer site and UMIs. TCRdb redid the calling of the 5' RACE reads with MiXCR, one entry per CDR3 protein. The data show some 300,000 distinct CDR3 sequences, roughly 9% seen once. The receptor's source is a man aged 18 to 29 who received the YFV17D yellow fever vaccine. The chain employs TRBV6-2 or TRBV6-3 and TRBJ2-5, with D unclear. The sequencing here drew on CD4+ T cells sorted from PBMCs, taken 5 days after the yellow fever booster vaccination. DNA of the CDR3: TGTGCCAGCAGCCACCGGGCCCTCGAGGAGACCCAGTACTTC. Its protein is CASSHRALEETQYF.